The clone carrying this T cell receptor (beta chain) was seen only a few times. The antigen is not known. This sample stems from a study of graft-versus-host responses after intestinal transplantation. Study overall: Each recipient received anti-thymocyte globulin induction, then tacrolimus and steroids for two to three years. Study results and caveats: Individuals carrying graft-donor T cell macrochimerism showed high graft-versus-host to host-versus-graft clonal ratios in allografts.

With 0 bases removed from V and 5 bases from J, the gap between germline ends came to 10 bases. The CDR3 has 15 amino acids. Germline assignment: CDR1 LGHNA and CDR2 YNFKEQ. This table comes from immunoSEQ multiplex PCR, and its TCRdb copy is limited to in-frame clones, with some not included. The sample yields some 55,000 clones, about 89% seen once. This receptor was obtained from a human patient who received an intestinal transplant, so some T cells may come from the graft donor. The chain combines TRBV4-2 with TRBJ1-4; unclear D gene. Specimen: PBMCs, collected 650 to 690 days after intestinal transplant. As DNA, the CDR3 is TGTGCCAGCAGCCAAGATATGTGGGCGAATGAAAAACTGTTTTTT. Translating gives CASSQDMWANEKLFF.